This passage covers 18 T cell receptor beta chains from one sample sequenced in a study of HIV-infected patients and healthy controls (TCRdb year 2014). Library method: 5' RACE. Sequencing used an Illumina MiSeq. The public reads were reanalyzed by TCRdb: fastp trimming at Q25, MiXCR alignment, in-frame beta chains only. Each entry is one CDR3 protein sequence, shown with its most common DNA and genes. This sample gives about 67,000 distinct CDR3 sequences in total; roughly a sixth of them show up just once. The top ten clones comprise approximately 5.3% of the sample. Specimen: CD4+ T cells from blood. Every receptor here comes from a human donor in good health.

This chain's CDR3 is CASTPDRGRTEAFF. The CDR3 DNA is TGTGCCAGCACCCCGGACAGGGGGCGGACTGAAGCTTTCTTT. The rearrangement uses TRBV28 and TRBJ1-1; 11 bases line up with TRBD1. After removal of 7 bases from V and 5 bases from J, the junction contained 6 bases not matched to a gene. The CDR3 is 14 amino acids. Germline V lookup: CDR1 MDHEN, CDR2 SYDVKM.

This clonotype was recorded a few times. CDR3 nucleotide sequence: TGTGCCAGCAGCCCACTGGGACAGGGGGCTAGTGGGGCCAACGTCCTGACTTTC. This codes for CASSPLGQGASGANVLTF. The chain combines TRBV6-2 or TRBV6-3 with TRBJ2-6, with 12 nucleotides matching TRBD1. This CDR3 is 18 amino acids long. Germline-derived CDR1 and CDR2 are MNHEY and SVGEGT. V lost 6 bases, J lost 3 bases, and 9 bases stayed unmatched.

The rearrangement joins TRBV7-9 to TRBJ1-1; D is perhaps TRBD1 (6 bases). Deletions cut 5 bases from V and 3 bases from J, with 19 bases between. CDR1 SEHNR and CDR2 FQNEAQ come from the germline V gene (reference sequence). The CDR3 runs to 16 residues. CDR3 region: CASSEKGGGKDTEAFF. The CDR3 DNA follows: TGTGCCAGCAGCGAGAAGGGGGGCGGTAAGGACACTGAAGCTTTCTTT.

This clonotype was detected only once. This chain links TRBV2 with TRBJ1-2; 7 nucleotides match TRBD1. The CDR3 covers 15 residues. Per the germline V gene, CDR1 is SNHLY and CDR2 is FYNNEI. Germline trimming cut 6 bases from V and 4 bases from J; bases unmatched to any gene: 11. The CDR3 here is CASRGQSAMGYGYTF. Here the CDR3 DNA reads TGTGCCAGCAGGGGACAGTCCGCCATGGGCTATGGCTACACCTTC.

The J gene is TRBJ2-7, the V gene TRBV14; D ambiguous. This CDR3 comprises 12 residues. Germline V gene data show CDR1 as SGHDN and CDR2 as FVKESK. V shed 1 base and J shed 0 bases, with 1 base lying between them. The CDR3 here is CASSQVSYEQYF. CDR3 sequence (DNA): TGTGCCAGCAGCCAAGTCTCCTACGAGCAGTACTTC.

V is TRBV5-6 and J is TRBJ2-3, with 7 bases fitting TRBD2. Germline V gene sequence: CDR1 SGHDT, CDR2 YYEEEE. V lost 2 bases to trimming and J lost 3 bases; unmatched junction nucleotides: 6. The CDR3 runs to 15 residues. The CDR3 DNA reads TGTGCCAGCAGCTTTGAAAGCGGGGAGACAGATACGCAGTATTTT. This encodes CASSFESGETDTQYF.

For the CDR3, the DNA is TGCAGTGCCTGGCTAGCGGGCTCCCGCTCCTACAATGAGCAGTTCTTC. Amino acids: CSAWLAGSRSYNEQFF. This chain joins TRBV20-1 and TRBJ2-1; 8 bases align to TRBD2. The CDR3 is made up of 16 amino acids. Germline CDR1 is DFQATT and CDR2 is SNEGSKA (reference sequence). V was pared by 6 bases and J by 0 bases, with 10 bases of the junction left unmatched.

This clonotype came up a few times. This chain connects TRBV7-2 to TRBJ2-5; D call uncertain. This CDR3 contains 14 residues. CDR1 is SGHTA, CDR2 FQGNSA, per germline. V shed 3 bases and J shed 2 bases, with 10 bases lying between them. The CDR3 DNA reads TGTGCCAGCAGCTTTAGTAGAGCGCAAGAGACCCAGTACTTC. Protein sequence: CASSFSRAQETQYF.

Here the CDR3 reads CASRPGGGSGELFF. The CDR3 region has the DNA TGTGCCAGCAGACCAGGGGGCGGGTCCGGGGAGCTGTTTTTT. The V call is TRBV7-2, the J call TRBJ2-2; 8 nucleotides match TRBD1. This CDR3 has 14 amino acids. V was pared by 6 bases and J by 6 bases, with 6 bases of the junction left unmatched. Germline assignment: CDR1 SGHTA and CDR2 FQGNSA.

In its sample, this clonotype was seen a few times. The J gene is TRBJ1-1, the V gene TRBV20-1; 7 positions match TRBD1. Germline V CDR1 and CDR2: DFQATT, SNEGSKA (reference sequence). J gave up 1 base and V 3 bases, and 2 bases lay outside the gene matches. This CDR3 spans 13 amino acids. CDR3 region: CSASRGQNTEAFF. As DNA, the CDR3 is TGCAGTGCTAGTAGGGGGCAGAACACTGAAGCTTTCTTT.

This clonotype came up many times. This chain links TRBV28 with TRBJ1-5; D perhaps matches TRBD1 (5 bases). The CDR3 contains 14 residues. In germline, CDR1 is MDHEN, CDR2 SYDVKM. V was pared by 6 bases and J by 4 bases, with 13 bases between. The CDR3 loop reads CASSLAGGNQPQHF. DNA of the CDR3: TGTGCCAGCAGCCTCGCCGGGGGGAATCAGCCCCAGCATTTT.

This clonotype was seen a handful of times. The chain joins TRBV15 to TRBJ1-1; the D gene is possibly TRBD1 (5 bases). The V gene's germline CDR1 is LNHNV and CDR2 YYDKDF (reference sequence). V was cut by 3 bases and J by 0 bases, with 14 bases left in between. The CDR3 runs to 16 residues. The CDR3 DNA reads TGTGCCACCAGCAGGGCCGCGGACACCTTGAACACTGAAGCTTTCTTT. Encoded protein: CATSRAADTLNTEAFF.

This clonotype showed up just a few times. The rearrangement joins TRBV20-1 to TRBJ1-3, with 8 bases fitting TRBD1. V shed 6 bases, J shed 4 bases, and the junction held 8 bases outside the gene matches. CDR3 length: 14 residues. The germline gives CDR1 DFQATT, CDR2 SNEGSKA (reference sequence). CDR3 protein: CSARDRTTGNTIYF. Written as DNA, the CDR3 is TGCAGTGCACGGGACAGGACCACAGGAAACACCATATATTTT.

The V call is TRBV7-9, the J call TRBJ1-4; 8 positions agree with TRBD1. Germline loops: CDR1 SEHNR, CDR2 FQNEAQ (reference sequence). The length of the CDR3 is 14 residues. After removal of 2 bases from V and 5 bases from J, the junction contained 1 base not matched to a gene. The CDR3 protein is CASSLTGGNEKLFF. CDR3 bases: TGTGCCAGCAGCTTAACAGGGGGAAATGAAAAACTGTTTTTT.

This clonotype was found many times. The gene calls are TRBV20-1 and TRBJ1-5; no clear D gene. V gave up 2 bases and J gave up 11 bases, with 13 bases separating them. Germline loops: CDR1 DFQATT, CDR2 SNEGSKA (reference sequence). The CDR3 is 12 residues long. The CDR3 sequence: CSARNGPSAQHF. CDR3 bases: TGCAGTGCTAGAAACGGCCCGTCGGCCCAGCATTTT.

The chain carries TRBV7-2 and TRBJ2-2; TRBD1 aligns across 9 bases. Germline loops: CDR1 SGHTA, CDR2 FQGNSA. The CDR3 spans 19 residues. The V gene end was trimmed by 3 bases and the J gene end by 6 bases; junction bases not matched to a gene: 17. The CDR3 DNA is TGTGCCAGCAGCTTCCCGGGACAGGGTCTGCGGCGGACGGCCGGGGAGCTGTTTTTT. This translates into CASSFPGQGLRRTAGELFF.

The sample holds a few counts of this clonotype. V usage is TRBV20-1 and J usage is TRBJ1-5, with D unclear. V was cut by 6 bases and J by 6 bases, with 18 bases left in between. The germline CDR1 and CDR2 sequences are DFQATT and SNEGSKA (reference sequence). This CDR3 is built from 14 residues. CDR3 sequence (DNA): TGCAGTGCCCCGTCCCAGGAAGGAAGTCAGCCCCAGCATTTT. Encoded protein: CSAPSQEGSQPQHF.

This clonotype turned up a few times. The chain joins TRBV12-3 or TRBV12-4 to TRBJ1-4, with D uncertain. The length of the CDR3 is 12 residues. V shed 8 bases and J shed 5 bases, with 9 bases lying between them. In nucleotides, the CDR3 is TGTGCCAGCGGAGGGTCCAATGAAAAACTGTTTTTT. Translated: CASGGSNEKLFF.